This T cell receptor (beta chain) came from a study of T cells after posttransplantation cyclophosphamide. This clone was counted at least ten times. The antigen is undetermined. Study-wide findings and caveats: Later post-transplant blood repertoires were often dominated by donor CD8+ memory clones.

Profiling relied on immunoSEQ multiplex PCR, and the TCRdb table lists in-frame clones only, not all of them. The table lists 44,000 or so clones, with no singletons. This related bone marrow graft donor gave peripheral blood on the day of marrow donation. The CDR3 consists of 15 residues. Germline CDR1 is ENHRY and CDR2 is SYGVKD. Between the trimmed V and J ends, which lost 2 bases and 4 bases, there was a span of 11 bases. Material: PBMCs. The clonotype originates from a man in his forties in good health, CMV-negative, and a related stem cell transplant donor. The genes are TRBV10-3 and TRBJ2-2; TRBD1 might be the D (6 bases). The CDR3 spells CAISETGLGTGELFF. In nucleotides, the CDR3 is TGTGCCATCAGTGAGACAGGGTTGGGCACCGGGGAGCTGTTTTTT.